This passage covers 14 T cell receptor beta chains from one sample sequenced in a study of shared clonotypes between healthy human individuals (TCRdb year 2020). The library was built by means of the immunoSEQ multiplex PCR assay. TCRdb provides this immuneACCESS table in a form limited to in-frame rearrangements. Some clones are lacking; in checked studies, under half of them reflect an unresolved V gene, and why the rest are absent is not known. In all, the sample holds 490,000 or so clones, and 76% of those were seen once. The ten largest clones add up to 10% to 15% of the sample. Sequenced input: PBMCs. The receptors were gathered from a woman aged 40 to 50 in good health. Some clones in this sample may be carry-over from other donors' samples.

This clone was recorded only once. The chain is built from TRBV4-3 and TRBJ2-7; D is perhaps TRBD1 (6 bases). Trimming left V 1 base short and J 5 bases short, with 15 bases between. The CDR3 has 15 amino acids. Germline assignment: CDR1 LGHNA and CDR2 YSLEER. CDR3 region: CASSQAPGTTHEQYF. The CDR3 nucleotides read TGCGCCAGCAGCCAAGCCCCGGGGACAACCCACGAGCAGTACTTC.

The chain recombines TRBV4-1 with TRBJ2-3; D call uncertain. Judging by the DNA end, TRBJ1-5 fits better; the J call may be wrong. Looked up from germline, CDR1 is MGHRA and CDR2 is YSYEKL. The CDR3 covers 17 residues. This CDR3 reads CASSRLRTSGSTDTQHF. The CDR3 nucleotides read TGCGCCAGCAGTCGCCTTCGGACTAGCGGAAGCACAGATACGCAGCATTTT.

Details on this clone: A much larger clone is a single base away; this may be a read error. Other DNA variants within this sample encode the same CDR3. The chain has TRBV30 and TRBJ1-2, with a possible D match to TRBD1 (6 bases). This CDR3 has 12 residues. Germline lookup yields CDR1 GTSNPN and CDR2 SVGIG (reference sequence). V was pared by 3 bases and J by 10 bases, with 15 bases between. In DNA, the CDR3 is TGTGCCTGGAGCGACACCAGGGACAACTACACCTTC. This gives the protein CAWSDTRDNYTF.

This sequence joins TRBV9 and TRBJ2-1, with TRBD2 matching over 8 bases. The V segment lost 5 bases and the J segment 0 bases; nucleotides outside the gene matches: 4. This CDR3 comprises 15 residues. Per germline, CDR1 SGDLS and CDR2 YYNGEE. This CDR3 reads CASSSSGSSYNEQFF. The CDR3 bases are TGTGCCAGCAGTTCCAGCGGGAGCTCCTACAATGAGCAGTTCTTC.

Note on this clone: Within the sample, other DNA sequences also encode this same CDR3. This CDR3 is CASSSQGSTEAFF. The CDR3, as DNA: TGTGCCAGCAGTTCGCAGGGAAGCACTGAAGCTTTCTTT. The gene calls are TRBV7-2 and TRBJ1-1; TRBD1 is a possible D gene (5 bases). The ends were cut back, 6 bases at V and 4 bases at J, with 12 bases in the middle. Germline loops: CDR1 SGHTA, CDR2 FQGNSA. This CDR3 is 13 amino acids long.

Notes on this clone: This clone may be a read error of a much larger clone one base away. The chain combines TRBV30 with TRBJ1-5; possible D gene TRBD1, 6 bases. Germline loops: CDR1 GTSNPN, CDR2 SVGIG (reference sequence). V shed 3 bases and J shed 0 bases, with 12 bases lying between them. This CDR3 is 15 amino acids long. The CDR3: CAWRAGQCSNQPQHF. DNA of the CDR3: TGTGCCTGGAGAGCCGGACAGTGTAGCAATCAGCCCCAGCATTTT.

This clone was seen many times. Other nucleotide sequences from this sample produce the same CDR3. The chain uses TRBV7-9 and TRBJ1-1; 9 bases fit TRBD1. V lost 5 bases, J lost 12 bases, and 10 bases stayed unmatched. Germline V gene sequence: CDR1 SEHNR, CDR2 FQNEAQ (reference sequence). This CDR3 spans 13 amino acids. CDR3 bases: TGTGCCAGCAGCCCAACCGGGACAGGGAGTTCTTTCTTT. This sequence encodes CASSPTGTGSSFF. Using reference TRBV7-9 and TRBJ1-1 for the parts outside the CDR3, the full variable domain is DTGVSQNPRHKITKRGQNVTFRCDPISEHNRLYWYRQTLGQGPEFLTYFQNEAQLEKSRLLSDRFSAERPKGSFSTLEIQRTEQGDSAMYLCASSPTGTGSSFFGQGTRLTVV.

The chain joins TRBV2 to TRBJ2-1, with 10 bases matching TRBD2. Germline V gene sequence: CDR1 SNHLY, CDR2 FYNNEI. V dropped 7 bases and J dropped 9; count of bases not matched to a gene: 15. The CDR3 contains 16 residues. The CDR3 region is CASNRDRLAGDGEQFF. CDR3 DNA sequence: TGTGCCAGCAACCGAGACAGGCTAGCGGGAGATGGTGAGCAGTTCTTC.

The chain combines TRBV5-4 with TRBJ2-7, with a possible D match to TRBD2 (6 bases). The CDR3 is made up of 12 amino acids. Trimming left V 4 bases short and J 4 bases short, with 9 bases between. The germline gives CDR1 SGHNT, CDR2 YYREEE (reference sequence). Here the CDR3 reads CASSRGGYEQYF. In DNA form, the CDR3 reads TGTGCCAGCAGCCGAGGAGGGTACGAGCAGTACTTC.

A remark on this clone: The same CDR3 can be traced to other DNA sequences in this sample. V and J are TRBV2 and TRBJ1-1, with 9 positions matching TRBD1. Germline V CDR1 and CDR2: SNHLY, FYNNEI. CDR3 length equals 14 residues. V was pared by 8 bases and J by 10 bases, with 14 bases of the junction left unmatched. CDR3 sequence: CASGPGTGGDLAFF. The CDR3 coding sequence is TGTGCCAGCGGCCCCGGTACAGGGGGCGACTTAGCTTTCTTT. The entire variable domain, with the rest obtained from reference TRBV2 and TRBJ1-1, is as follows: EPEVTQTPSHQVTQMGQEVILRCVPISNHLYFYWYRQILGQKVEFLVSFYNNEISEKSEIFDDQFSVERPDGSNFTLKIRSTKLEDSAMYFCASGPGTGGDLAFFGQGTRLTVV.

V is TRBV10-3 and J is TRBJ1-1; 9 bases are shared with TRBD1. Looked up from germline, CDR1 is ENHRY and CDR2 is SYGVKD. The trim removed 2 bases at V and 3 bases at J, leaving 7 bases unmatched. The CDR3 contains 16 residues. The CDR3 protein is CAISERGTGRDTEAFF. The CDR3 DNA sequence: TGTGCCATCAGTGAGAGGGGGACAGGGCGGGACACTGAAGCTTTCTTT.

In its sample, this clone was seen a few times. The CDR3 DNA sequence: TGTGCCAGCAGTGCGAACCTCCAGGGGTACACTGAAGCTTTCTTT. This translates into CASSANLQGYTEAFF. This chain links TRBV6-6 with TRBJ1-1, with D possibly matching TRBD1 (6 bases). This CDR3 has 15 residues. The V gene's germline CDR1 is MNHNY and CDR2 SVGAGI (reference sequence). V was cut by 5 bases and J by 3 bases, with 16 bases left in between.

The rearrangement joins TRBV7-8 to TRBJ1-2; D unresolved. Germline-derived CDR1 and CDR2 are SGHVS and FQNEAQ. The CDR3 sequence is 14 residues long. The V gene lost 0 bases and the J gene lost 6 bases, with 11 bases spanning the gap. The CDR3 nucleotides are TGTGCCAGCAGCTTAGCCACCCCCACGAATGGCTACACCTTC. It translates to CASSLATPTNGYTF.

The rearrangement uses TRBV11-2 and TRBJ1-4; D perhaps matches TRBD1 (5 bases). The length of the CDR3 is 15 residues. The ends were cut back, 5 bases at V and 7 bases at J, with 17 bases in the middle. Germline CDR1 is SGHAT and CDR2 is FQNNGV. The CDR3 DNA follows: TGTGCCAGCAGCCCCCCGGGACGTTGGGGTGAAAAACTGTTTTTT. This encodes CASSPPGRWGEKLFF.